Reported below is one T cell receptor (beta chain). The sample belongs to a study of blood T cell repertoires in COVID-19. About the study: From the United States, Italy and Spain came samples of acute and convalescent COVID-19. Sources were T cells, B-cell-depleted T cells, or PBMCs; the material itself was cDNA or gDNA.

Germline CDR1 MDHEN, CDR2 SYDVKM. Trimming shortened V by 4 bases and J by 2 bases, and 15 bases separated the two germline ends. CDR3 length: 15 residues. Under the authors' procedure: Estimates of nucleated cell counts were drawn from the amplification of reference gene primers. Assay: immunoSEQ multiplex PCR; the TCRdb copy retains only in-frame clones and omits some. The V and J calls and clone size are taken from that table; D and trimming were inferred from the DNA. The sample yields about 80,000 clones, 80% to 85% seen once. This clonotype was obtained from a man aged 50-59 years with acute or convalescent COVID-19. The genes are TRBV28 and TRBJ2-7, with D perhaps TRBD1 (5 bases). Specimen: peripheral blood. The CDR3 loop reads CASSSTGRLTYEQYF. Written as DNA, the CDR3 is TGTGCCAGCAGTTCCACAGGACGCCTCACCTACGAGCAGTACTTC.